A single sample gave rise to the 17 T cell receptor beta chains below, sequenced in a study of OX40 agonist ivuxolimab in advanced cancers. TCRdb keeps only in-frame clones here, not all; method: immunoSEQ multiplex PCR. The sample consists of more than 60,000 clones, around 83% of them appearing once. The sequences come from CD4+ or CD8+ T cells sorted from blood, collected in a trial of the OX40 agonist ivuxolimab. The receptors come from an adult with an advanced solid tumor such as melanoma, head and neck, liver or kidney cancer.

The J gene is TRBJ1-6, the V gene TRBV28; D call uncertain. Per germline, CDR1 MDHEN and CDR2 SYDVKM. CDR3 length: 11 residues. The V end was cut by 7 bases, the J end by 9 bases, with 7 bases between. The CDR3 region is CASTESSPLHF. The CDR3, as DNA: TGTGCCAGCACCGAAAGTTCACCCCTCCACTTT.

The rearrangement joins TRBV5-1 to TRBJ2-1; the D is unclear. The germline gives CDR1 SGHRS, CDR2 YFSETQ. The germline V and J ends were trimmed by 1 base and 4 bases, with 12 bases remaining between them. The CDR3 loop spans 15 amino acids. Written as DNA, the CDR3 is TGCGCCAGCAGCTTGAATGATGCCACTTACAATGAGCAGTTCTTC. It codes for CASSLNDATYNEQFF.

The genes are TRBV19 and TRBJ1-5; tentative D call: TRBD1 (5 bases). CDR1 and CDR2 from the germline V gene are LNHDA and SQIVND (reference sequence). The CDR3 extends over 15 amino acids. Trimming pared 7 bases from V and 0 bases from J, leaving 13 bases between. The CDR3 loop is CASTRTIYSNQPQHF. The CDR3 bases are TGTGCCAGTACCCGGACAATTTATAGCAATCAGCCCCAGCATTTT.

The V and J genes are TRBV5-4 and TRBJ2-1, with 10 bases that match TRBD2. CDR1 is SGHNT, CDR2 YYREEE, per germline (reference sequence). V was clipped by 4 bases and J by 8 bases; unmatched bases: 3. This CDR3 contains 13 residues. The CDR3 nucleotides are TGTGCCAGCAGCCAGCGGGAGGGCCATGAGCAGTTCTTC. It encodes CASSQREGHEQFF.

This sequence joins TRBV7-2 and TRBJ2-1; TRBD2 matches at 7 bases. This CDR3 has 17 residues. V gave up 2 bases and J gave up 2 bases; unmatched junction bases: 9. CDR1 is SGHTA, CDR2 FQGNSA, per germline. The CDR3 region has the DNA TGTGCCAGCAGCTTATTCCGGGGGGTAGACACCTACAATGAGCAGTTCTTC. It specifies CASSLFRGVDTYNEQFF.

This chain joins TRBV5-4 and TRBJ2-3; D possibly corresponds to TRBD2 (5 bases). V lost 0 bases and J 0 bases, leaving 14 bases between the germline ends. The germline V gene has CDR1 SGHNT and CDR2 YYREEE (reference sequence). The CDR3 is made up of 17 amino acids. The CDR3 nucleotides are TGTGCCAGCAGCTTGGGGGGTTTGGGCGGGAGCACAGATACGCAGTATTTT. Amino acids: CASSLGGLGGSTDTQYF. Full variable domain (outside the CDR3, taken from reference TRBV5-4 and TRBJ2-3): ETGVTQSPTHLIKTRGQQVTLRCSSQSGHNTVSWYQQALGQGPQFIFQYYREEENGRGNFPPRFSGLQFPNYSSELNVNALELDDSALYLCASSLGGLGGSTDTQYFGPGTRLTVL.

This clone appeared a single time. The chain uses TRBV4-1 and TRBJ1-4; D unresolved. The CDR3 is made up of 17 amino acids. Germline V CDR1 and CDR2: MGHRA, YSYEKL. V was clipped by 1 base and J by 0 bases, with 12 bases between them. In DNA form, the CDR3 reads TGCGCCAGCAGCCAAGTAGCCGGATTTGCAACTAATGAAAAACTGTTTTTT. Amino acid sequence: CASSQVAGFATNEKLFF.

The genes are TRBV30 and TRBJ2-1; D unclear. CDR3 length: 15 amino acids. Germline CDR1 and CDR2: GTSNPN and SVGIG (reference sequence). The V end was cut by 1 base, the J end by 0 bases, with 10 bases between. CDR3 amino acids: CAWSAGLSSYNEQFF. CDR3 bases: TGTGCCTGGAGTGCCGGCCTGAGCTCCTACAATGAGCAGTTCTTC.

The chain carries TRBV25-1 and TRBJ1-1; no reliable D call. The germline V and J ends were trimmed by 3 bases and 4 bases, with 6 bases remaining between them. Germline loops: CDR1 MGHDK, CDR2 SYGVNS. This CDR3 contains 12 residues. In DNA, the CDR3 is TGTGCCAGCAGTGAGGGTTTCACTGAAGCTTTCTTT. Translated, it gives CASSEGFTEAFF.

The chain is built from TRBV7-9 and TRBJ2-1, with 10 bases fitting TRBD2. Germline loops: CDR1 SEHNR, CDR2 FQNEAQ (reference sequence). The trim removed 1 base at V and 8 bases at J, leaving 8 bases unmatched. The CDR3 runs 16 residues. CDR3 region: CASSLGQGLAKDEQFF. CDR3 nucleotide sequence: TGTGCCAGCAGCTTAGGGCAGGGACTAGCGAAGGATGAGCAGTTCTTC.

V gene TRBV9 combines with J gene TRBJ2-1; perhaps TRBD1 as D (6 bases). CDR3 length equals 16 residues. Per germline, CDR1 SGDLS and CDR2 YYNGEE. Trimming removed 0 bases from V and 6 bases from J, with 16 bases in between. CDR3 nucleotide sequence: TGTGCCAGCAGCGTAGATTACAGGGCACTTGGCAATGAGCAGTTCTTC. Protein sequence: CASSVDYRALGNEQFF.

J is TRBJ1-2 and V is TRBV19; 8 bases line up with TRBD1. Germline V CDR1 and CDR2: LNHDA, SQIVND (reference sequence). The CDR3 is 15 amino acids. V trimming: 9 bases; J trimming: 4 bases; junction bases outside the gene matches: 13. The chain's CDR3 is CASKAVPDRVYGYTF. The CDR3, as DNA: TGTGCCAGCAAGGCAGTACCGGACAGGGTCTATGGCTACACCTTC.

The sample holds one count of this clone. The V call is TRBV30, the J call TRBJ1-1, with TRBD1 identical over 7 bases. Germline values: CDR1 GTSNPN, CDR2 SVGIG (reference sequence). The CDR3 has 14 residues. J was trimmed by 5 bases and V by 4 bases; bases with no gene match: 10. The CDR3, as DNA: TGTGCCTGGAATCCGACAGGGTTCGGGACTGAAGCTTTCTTT. Its protein product is CAWNPTGFGTEAFF.

In the case of this clone: At one end the junction does not follow the germline gene, possibly because of a read error. The chain is built from TRBV11-2 and TRBJ2-5; 7 bases match TRBD1. The CDR3 is 15 amino acids. CDR1 and CDR2 from the germline V gene are SGHAT and FQNNGV. The CDR3 DNA follows: TGTGCCAGCAGCTTAGGTACAGGGGACCAAGGGACCCAGTACTTC. Translation gives CASSLGTGDQGTQYF.

The CDR3 region is CAWRTGTTNTEAFF. The CDR3 nucleotides read TGTGCCTGGAGAACCGGGACAACTAACACTGAAGCTTTCTTT. V usage is TRBV30 and J usage is TRBJ1-1; tentative D call: TRBD1 (6 bases). The CDR3 loop spans 14 amino acids. The germline V gene has CDR1 GTSNPN and CDR2 SVGIG (reference sequence). V lost 3 bases to trimming and J lost 2 bases, with 13 bases between them.

The genes are TRBV5-4 and TRBJ1-1; D call uncertain. The CDR3 is 13 residues long. Looked up from germline, CDR1 is SGHNT and CDR2 is YYREEE (reference sequence). V was pared by 1 base and J by 1 base, with 5 bases between. CDR3 loop: CASSLRQNTEAFF. The CDR3 DNA sequence: TGTGCCAGCAGCTTGCGGCAGAACACTGAAGCTTTCTTT.

In the case of this clone: Distinct nucleotide sequences in the sample also encode this CDR3. This rearrangement joins TRBV18 to TRBJ1-1; 8 bases are a match to TRBD1. V shed 2 bases and J 2 bases; nucleotides not matched to a gene: 1. This CDR3 is 14 amino acids long. CDR1 and CDR2 from the germline V gene are KGHSH and LQKENI. CDR3 region: CASSPGTGNTEAFF. DNA for the CDR3: TGTGCCAGCTCACCAGGGACAGGTAACACTGAAGCTTTCTTT.